This TCR beta chain was obtained from a study of T cell responses to AZD1222 COVID-19 vaccine. Trimming stripped 3 bases from V and 4 bases from J, with 3 bases between. The CDR3 is 11 residues long. Study-level points and caveats: None of the repertoires were sampled until the peak T cell response had passed.

Measured with immunoSEQ multiplex PCR; TCRdb has only the in-frame clones, and not every one. Of about 130,000 clones listed, over 80% are singletons. Second doses were pooled across both intervals (about 4 or about 12 weeks). In its sample, this clone was seen once. What it recognizes is unknown. The identical CDR3 is also encoded by other nucleotide sequences in the sample. The receptor's source is an adult who received the AZD1222 COVID-19 vaccine. The input for sequencing was peripheral blood, taken 28 days after the second AZD1222 dose. This chain joins TRBV12-3 or TRBV12-4 and TRBJ1-1; D gene unclear. The chain's CDR3 is CASSLGTEAFF. Here the CDR3 DNA reads TGTGCCAGCAGTTTGGGCACTGAAGCTTTCTTT.